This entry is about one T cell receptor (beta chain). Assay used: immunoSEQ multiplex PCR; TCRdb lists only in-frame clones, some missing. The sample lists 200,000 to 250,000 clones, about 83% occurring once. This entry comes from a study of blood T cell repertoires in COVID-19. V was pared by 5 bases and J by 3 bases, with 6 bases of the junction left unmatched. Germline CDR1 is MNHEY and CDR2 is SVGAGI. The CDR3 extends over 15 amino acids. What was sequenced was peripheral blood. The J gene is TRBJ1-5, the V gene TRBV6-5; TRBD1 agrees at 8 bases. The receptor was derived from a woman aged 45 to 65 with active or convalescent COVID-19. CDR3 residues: CASSRGQGDNQPQHF. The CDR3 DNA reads TGTGCCAGCAGTAGAGGACAGGGTGACAATCAGCCCCAGCATTTT.